These 18 T cell receptor beta chains came from one sample sequenced in a study of CD8+CD57+ T cells in acquired aplastic anemia. Genomic DNA constituted the template upon which TCR beta VDJ and CDR3 profiling was performed. One entry per CDR3 protein results from TCRdb running MiXCR on the reads. The sample has 200,000 or so distinct CDR3 sequences; 64% are singletons. Specimen: sorted CD4+, CD8+, or CD8+CD57+ T cells (not recorded which) from PBMCs. The receptors originated from a human donor with severe aplastic anemia or a healthy control (not recorded which).

J is TRBJ2-3 and V is TRBV18, with D unresolved. CDR3 length: 12 amino acids. From germline, CDR1 is KGHSH and CDR2 LQKENI. V lost 3 bases and J 5 bases, leaving 6 bases between the germline ends. The CDR3 here is CASSPTRDTQYF. CDR3 nucleotide sequence: TGTGCCAGCTCACCGACGAGAGATACGCAGTATTTT. The full variable domain, its missing parts supplied by reference TRBV18 and TRBJ2-3, is NAGVMQNPRHLVRRRGQEARLRCSPMKGHSHVYWYRQLPEEGLKFMVYLQKENIIDESGMPKERFSAEFPKEGPSILRIQQVVRGDSAAYFCASSPTRDTQYFGPGTRLTVL.

The chain combines TRBV9 with TRBJ2-7; D may be TRBD2 (5 bases). CDR3 length: 14 amino acids. Deletions cut 2 bases from V and 5 bases from J, with 14 bases between. Germline V gene data show CDR1 as SGDLS and CDR2 as YYNGEE. The CDR3 DNA is TGTGCCAGCAGCGTTGGACTGGGGTCCGACGAGCAGTACTTC. Amino acids: CASSVGLGSDEQYF.

The V and J genes are TRBV2 and TRBJ2-5; D remains unclear. CDR1 SNHLY and CDR2 FYNNEI come from the germline V gene. CDR3 length equals 11 residues. Trimming removed 5 bases at V and 10 bases at J, with 11 bases between. CDR3 DNA: TGTGCCAGCAGTCCTGTTCACGACCAGTACTTC. Its protein is CASSPVHDQYF.

The chain recombines TRBV10-3 with TRBJ2-2, with no clear D. This CDR3 has 11 residues. Trimming removed 5 bases from V and 2 bases from J, with 0 bases in between. Germline V lookup: CDR1 ENHRY, CDR2 SYGVKD. CDR3 amino acids: CAISNTGELFF. The CDR3 nucleotides read TGTGCCATCAGTAACACCGGGGAGCTGTTTTTT.

The CDR3, as DNA: TGTGCCAGCATGGCCTACGAGCAGTACTTC. Residues: CASMAYEQYF. The J gene is TRBJ2-7, the V gene TRBV6-9; D remains unclear. The V gene's germline CDR1 is MNHGY and CDR2 SVAAGI. The CDR3 consists of 10 residues. V lost 7 bases and J lost 2, with 3 bases in between.

This chain connects TRBV24-1 to TRBJ2-3, with 8 bases fitting TRBD1. CDR3 size: 14 residues. Unmatched junction bases numbered 3, after V lost 7 bases and J lost 1 base. The germline CDR1 and CDR2 sequences are KGHDR and SFDVKD. The CDR3 coding sequence is TGTGCCACCAGCAAGACAGGGGGCACAGATACGCAGTATTTT. Amino acid sequence: CATSKTGGTDTQYF.

This chain connects TRBV7-8 to TRBJ1-2; D ambiguous. Trimming removed 3 bases at V and 2 bases at J, with 7 bases between. Per germline, CDR1 SGHVS and CDR2 FQNEAQ. The CDR3 is 13 amino acids. In DNA form, the CDR3 reads TGTGCCAGCAGCTTCGGCCAGAACTATGGCTACACCTTC. Its translation is CASSFGQNYGYTF.

This clonotype was recorded at least ten times. This chain links TRBV19 with TRBJ1-5; 7 bases fit TRBD1. Trimming at V came to 6 bases and at J to 4 bases, leaving 6 bases not matched to a gene. The CDR3 is 14 residues long. CDR1 is LNHDA, CDR2 SQIVND, per germline (reference sequence). The CDR3 DNA reads TGTGCCAGTAGGGGGGACAGAAGTAATCAGCCCCAGCATTTT. This codes for CASRGDRSNQPQHF.

This chain links TRBV4-3 with TRBJ2-7, with D hard to call. Trimming removed 1 base from V and 4 bases from J, with 14 bases in between. The CDR3 is 15 residues long. Looked up from germline, CDR1 is LGHNA and CDR2 is YSLEER. CDR3 coding DNA: TGCGCCAGCAGCCAAGTGGCAGCAGGAGAATACGAGCAGTACTTC. It codes for CASSQVAAGEYEQYF.

The chain joins TRBV2 to TRBJ2-3; D is undetermined. Trimming stripped 1 base from V and 8 bases from J, with 10 bases between. Germline V gene sequence: CDR1 SNHLY, CDR2 FYNNEI. The CDR3 has 13 residues. The CDR3 sequence: CASSEVSPGTQYF. The DNA for the CDR3 is TGTGCCAGCAGTGAAGTGTCCCCAGGTACGCAGTATTTT.

In this sample, this clonotype turned up many times. The V and J genes are TRBV28 and TRBJ2-7, with TRBD1 matching 8 bases. The CDR3 has 15 amino acids. Germline-derived CDR1 and CDR2 are MDHEN and SYDVKM. V lost 4 bases to trimming and J lost 4 bases; unmatched junction nucleotides: 9. The chain's CDR3 is CASSSLLGQGYEQYF. As DNA, the CDR3 is TGTGCCAGCAGTTCTCTACTCGGACAGGGATACGAGCAGTACTTC.

The CDR3 sequence: CASSRQTGNTIYF. CDR3 nucleotides: TGTGCCAGCAGCCGACAGACTGGAAACACCATATATTTT. The chain is built from TRBV7-2 and TRBJ1-3; perhaps TRBD1 as D (5 bases). The CDR3 loop spans 13 amino acids. Germline CDR1 and CDR2: SGHTA and FQGNSA. Trimming stripped 5 bases from V and 2 bases from J, with 7 bases between.

The V and J genes are TRBV9 and TRBJ1-3; 7 bases line up with TRBD1. V dropped 3 bases and J dropped 3; count of bases not matched to a gene: 6. This CDR3 spans 15 amino acids. The V gene's germline CDR1 is SGDLS and CDR2 YYNGEE. CDR3 sequence (DNA): TGTGCCAGCAGCGCGACAGGGCTACATGGAAACACCATATATTTT. This translates into CASSATGLHGNTIYF.

The chain is built from TRBV7-6 and TRBJ2-3, with 7 bases matching TRBD2. CDR1 SGHVS and CDR2 FNYEAQ come from the germline V gene. V lost 7 bases to trimming and J lost 0 bases; unmatched junction nucleotides: 4. There are 14 residues in the CDR3. This CDR3 reads CASIEAGSTDTQYF. In DNA, the CDR3 is TGTGCCAGCATCGAAGCGGGAAGCACAGATACGCAGTATTTT.

In its sample, this clonotype was seen many times. The CDR3: CASSPRSAYSPLHF. CDR3 DNA sequence: TGTGCCAGCAGTCCCAGGTCCGCTTATTCACCCCTCCACTTT. This chain connects TRBV12-3 or TRBV12-4 to TRBJ1-6; no reliable D call. The CDR3 loop spans 14 amino acids. V lost 5 bases and J 8 bases, leaving 13 bases between the germline ends.

This clonotype has just a few counts. This chain links TRBV20-1 with TRBJ2-7, with D maybe TRBD2 (5 bases). V shed 4 bases and J shed 12 bases, with 13 bases lying between them. Germline V lookup: CDR1 DFQATT, CDR2 SNEGSKA (reference sequence). The CDR3 is made up of 10 amino acids. CDR3 nucleotide sequence: TGCAGTGCTAACCGGCTCCGGGGGTACTTC. Its protein product is CSANRLRGYF.

The chain combines TRBV9 with TRBJ1-5; 7 bases map to TRBD1. The CDR3 length is 14 residues. V lost 0 bases and J lost 7; bases outside the gene matches: 4. Germline loops: CDR1 SGDLS, CDR2 YYNGEE. The CDR3 DNA reads TGTGCCAGCAGCGTAGGACAGGGAGTCCAGCCCCAGCATTTT. Protein: CASSVGQGVQPQHF. The variable domain in full, with the rest retrieved from reference TRBV9 and TRBJ1-5, is DSGVTQTPKHLITATGQRVTLRCSPRSGDLSVYWYQQSLDQGLQFLIQYYNGEERAKGNILERFSAQQFPDLHSELNLSSLELGDSALYFCASSVGQGVQPQHFGDGTRLSIL.

In this sample, this clonotype turned up many times. V and J are TRBV7-9 and TRBJ1-6, with D hard to call. Germline V lookup: CDR1 SEHNR, CDR2 FQNEAQ (reference sequence). The ends were cut back, 10 bases at V and 4 bases at J, with 17 bases in the middle. The CDR3 has 15 residues. In DNA, the CDR3 is TGTGCCACCTTCCCCCAGGAGATATATAATTCACCCCTCCACTTT. The encoded protein is CATFPQEIYNSPLHF.